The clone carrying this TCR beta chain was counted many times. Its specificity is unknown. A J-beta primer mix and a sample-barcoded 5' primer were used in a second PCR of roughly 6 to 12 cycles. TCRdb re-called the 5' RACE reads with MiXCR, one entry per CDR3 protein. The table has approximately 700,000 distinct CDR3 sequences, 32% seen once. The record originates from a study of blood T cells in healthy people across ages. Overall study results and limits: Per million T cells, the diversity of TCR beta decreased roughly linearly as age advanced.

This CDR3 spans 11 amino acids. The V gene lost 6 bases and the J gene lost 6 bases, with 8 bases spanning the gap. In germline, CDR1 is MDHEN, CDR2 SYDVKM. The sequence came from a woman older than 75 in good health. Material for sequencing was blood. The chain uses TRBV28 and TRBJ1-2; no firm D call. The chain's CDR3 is CASREGNGYTF. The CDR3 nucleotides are TGTGCCAGCAGAGAGGGAAATGGCTACACCTTC.